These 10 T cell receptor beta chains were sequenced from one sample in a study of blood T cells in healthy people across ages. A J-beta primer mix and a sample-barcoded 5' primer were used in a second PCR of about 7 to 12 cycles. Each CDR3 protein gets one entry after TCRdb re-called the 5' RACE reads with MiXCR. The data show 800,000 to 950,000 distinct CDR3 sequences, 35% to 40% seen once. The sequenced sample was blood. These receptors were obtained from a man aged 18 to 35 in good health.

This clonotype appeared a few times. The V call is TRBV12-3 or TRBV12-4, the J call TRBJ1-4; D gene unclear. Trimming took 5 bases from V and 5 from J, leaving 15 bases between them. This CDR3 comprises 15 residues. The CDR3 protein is CASSPDFSANEKLFF. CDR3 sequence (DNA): TGTGCCAGCAGTCCCGACTTCTCCGCGAATGAAAAACTGTTTTTT.

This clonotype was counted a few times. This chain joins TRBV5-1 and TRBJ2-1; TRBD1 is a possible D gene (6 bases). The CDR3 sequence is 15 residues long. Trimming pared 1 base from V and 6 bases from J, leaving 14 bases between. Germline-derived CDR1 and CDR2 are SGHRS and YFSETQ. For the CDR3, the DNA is TGCGCCAGCAGCTTGTCCAGGGGAGAATTCAATGAGCAGTTCTTC. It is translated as CASSLSRGEFNEQFF.

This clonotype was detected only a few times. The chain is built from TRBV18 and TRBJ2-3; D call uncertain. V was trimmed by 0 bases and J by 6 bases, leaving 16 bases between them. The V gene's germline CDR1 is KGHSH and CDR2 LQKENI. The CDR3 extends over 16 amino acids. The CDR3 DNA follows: TGTGCCAGCTCACCACCGCTATATCCCGGGCGGGATACGCAGTATTTT. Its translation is CASSPPLYPGRDTQYF.

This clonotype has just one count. The CDR3 DNA reads TGCGCCAGCAGCCAAGCGATTAGCAATGAGCAGTACTTC. This sequence encodes CASSQAISNEQYF. The chain employs TRBV4-1 and TRBJ2-5; D remains unclear. Germline lookup yields CDR1 MGHRA and CDR2 YSYEKL. There are 13 residues in the CDR3. Trimming removed 1 base at V and 11 bases at J, with 14 bases between.

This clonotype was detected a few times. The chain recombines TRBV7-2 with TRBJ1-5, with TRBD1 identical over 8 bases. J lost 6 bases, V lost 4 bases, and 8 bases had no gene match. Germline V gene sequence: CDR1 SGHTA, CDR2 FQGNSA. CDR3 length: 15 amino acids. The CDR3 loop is CASSSTGEEGQPQHF. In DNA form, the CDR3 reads TGTGCCAGCAGCTCGACAGGGGAGGAGGGTCAGCCCCAGCATTTT.

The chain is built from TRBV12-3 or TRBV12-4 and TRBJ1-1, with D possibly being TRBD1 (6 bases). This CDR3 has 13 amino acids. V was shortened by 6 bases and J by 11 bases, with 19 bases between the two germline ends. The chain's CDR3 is CASSMGAGGVAFF. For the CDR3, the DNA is TGTGCCAGCAGCATGGGGGCTGGTGGGGTGGCTTTCTTT.

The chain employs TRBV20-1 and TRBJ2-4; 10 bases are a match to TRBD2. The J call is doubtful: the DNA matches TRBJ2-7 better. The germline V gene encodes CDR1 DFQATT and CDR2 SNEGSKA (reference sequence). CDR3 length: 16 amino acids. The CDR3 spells CSARVIPSGGEVEQYF. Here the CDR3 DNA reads TGCAGTGCTAGAGTTATCCCTAGCGGGGGAGAGGTCGAGCAGTACTTC.

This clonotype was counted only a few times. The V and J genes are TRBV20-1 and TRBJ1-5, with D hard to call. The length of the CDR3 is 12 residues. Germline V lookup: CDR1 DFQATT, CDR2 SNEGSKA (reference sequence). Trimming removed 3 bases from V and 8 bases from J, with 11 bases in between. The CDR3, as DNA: TGCAGTGCTAGTAGGAATTTCAAGCCCCAGCATTTT. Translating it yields CSASRNFKPQHF.

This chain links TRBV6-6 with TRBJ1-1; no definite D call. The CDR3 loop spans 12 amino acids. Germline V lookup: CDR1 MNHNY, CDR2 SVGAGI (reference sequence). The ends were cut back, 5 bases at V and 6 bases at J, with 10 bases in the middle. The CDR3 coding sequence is TGTGCCAGCAGTGGGGTGGGTTCTGAAGCTTTCTTT. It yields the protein CASSGVGSEAFF.

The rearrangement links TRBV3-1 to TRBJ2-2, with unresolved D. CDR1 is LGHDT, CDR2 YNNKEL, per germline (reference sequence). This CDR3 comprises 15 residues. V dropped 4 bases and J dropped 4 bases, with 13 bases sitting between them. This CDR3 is CASSPQRTGTGELFF. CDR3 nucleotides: TGTGCCAGCAGCCCCCAGAGGACGGGCACCGGGGAGCTGTTTTTT.